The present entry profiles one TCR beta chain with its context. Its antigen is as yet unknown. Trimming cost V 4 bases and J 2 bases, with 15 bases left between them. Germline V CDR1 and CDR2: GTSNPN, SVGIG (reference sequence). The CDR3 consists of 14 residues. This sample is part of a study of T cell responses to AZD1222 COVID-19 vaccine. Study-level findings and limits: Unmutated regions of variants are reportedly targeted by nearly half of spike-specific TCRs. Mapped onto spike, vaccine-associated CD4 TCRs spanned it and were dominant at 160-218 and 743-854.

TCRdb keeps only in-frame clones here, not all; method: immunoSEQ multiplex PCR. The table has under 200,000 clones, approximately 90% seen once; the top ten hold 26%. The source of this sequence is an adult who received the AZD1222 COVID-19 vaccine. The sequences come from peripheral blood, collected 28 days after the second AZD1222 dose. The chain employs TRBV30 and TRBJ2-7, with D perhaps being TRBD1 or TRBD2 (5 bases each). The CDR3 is CAWTQGRNTYEQYF. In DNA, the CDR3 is TGTGCCTGGACTCAGGGACGGAATACCTACGAGCAGTACTTC.